The sequence of this T cell receptor beta chain was determined in a study of T cells in Graves' hyperthyroidism and ophthalmopathy. Amplified TCR beta CDR3 regions came from RNA transcripts. HTBI primers were used for first-round RT-PCR of the TCR CDR3. Using its own MiXCR run on the multiplex PCR reads, TCRdb lists one record per CDR3 protein. This sample has about 460,000 distinct CDR3 sequences; approximately 23% occur once, and the top ten carry approximately 49%. This clonotype was seen a handful of times. The V gene lost 5 bases and the J gene lost 4 bases, with 20 bases spanning the gap. CDR3 length: 16 residues. In germline, CDR1 is LNHDA, CDR2 SQIVND (reference sequence).

The source material was blood. The gene calls are TRBV19 and TRBJ1-1; weak D call: TRBD1 (6 bases). This TCR was sampled from a woman in her 70s with Graves' ophthalmopathy. The chain's CDR3 is CASSPTRGAPGTEAFF. DNA for the CDR3: TGTGCCAGTAGTCCAACCCGGGGGGCCCCGGGCACTGAAGCTTTCTTT. The entire variable domain, with the rest obtained from reference TRBV19 and TRBJ1-1, is as follows: DGGITQSPKYLFRKEGQNVTLSCEQNLNHDAMYWYRQDPGQGLRLIYYSQIVNDFQKGDIAEGYSVSREKKESFPLTVTSAQKNPTAFYLCASSPTRGAPGTEAFFGQGTRLTVV.